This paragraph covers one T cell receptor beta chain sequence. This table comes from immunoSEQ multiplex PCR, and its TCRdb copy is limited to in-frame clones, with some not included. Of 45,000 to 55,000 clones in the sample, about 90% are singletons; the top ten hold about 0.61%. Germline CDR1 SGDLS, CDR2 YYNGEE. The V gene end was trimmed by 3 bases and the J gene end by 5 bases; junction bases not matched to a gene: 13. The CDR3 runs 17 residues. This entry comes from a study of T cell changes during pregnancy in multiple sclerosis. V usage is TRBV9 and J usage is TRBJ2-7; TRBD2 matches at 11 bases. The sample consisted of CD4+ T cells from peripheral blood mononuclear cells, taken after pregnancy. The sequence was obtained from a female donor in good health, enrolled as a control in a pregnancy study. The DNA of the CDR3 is TGTGCCAGCAGCGCACCAGTAGCGGGAGGGCCTGTCGACGAGCAGTACTTC. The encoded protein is CASSAPVAGGPVDEQYF.